The 32 T cell receptor beta chains in this list originate from one sample, sequenced in a study of CD8 T cells in Susac syndrome. Random-hexamer reverse transcription was applied to roughly 0.45 to 1 ug RNA. TCRdb itself ran the immunoSEQ multiplex PCR reads through MiXCR, one entry per CDR3 protein. The table has around 280,000 distinct CDR3 sequences, about 91% seen once; the top ten hold roughly 0.07%. The sequencing sample was made of CD4+ T cells from PBMCs. The receptors stem from a human donor with multiple sclerosis.

The chain recombines TRBV19 with TRBJ1-2, with TRBD1 matching over 9 bases. Losses at the gene ends were 2 bases for V and 3 bases for J; bases not matched to a gene: 4. The CDR3 consists of 15 residues. CDR1 is LNHDA and CDR2 is SQIVND in the germline V gene (reference sequence). CDR3 protein: CASSISWTGDYGYTF. In DNA, the CDR3 is TGTGCCAGTAGTATAAGCTGGACAGGGGACTATGGCTACACCTTC.

The chain joins TRBV7-2 to TRBJ2-3; 7 positions match TRBD1. V gave up 6 bases and J gave up 0 bases; unmatched junction bases: 6. This CDR3 contains 15 residues. Germline CDR1 and CDR2: SGHTA and FQGNSA. The CDR3 protein is CASRRGQASTDTQYF. The CDR3 nucleotides read TGTGCCAGCAGGCGAGGACAGGCCAGCACAGATACGCAGTATTTT.

The chain joins TRBV20-1 to TRBJ2-5; 13 bases align to TRBD2. The CDR3 extends over 16 amino acids. J was trimmed by 6 bases and V by 6 bases; bases with no gene match: 13. Per the germline V gene, CDR1 is DFQATT and CDR2 is SNEGSKA (reference sequence). The CDR3 DNA is TGCAGTGCCTACGGGGGGACTAGCGGGAAGGGAAAGACCCAGTACTTC. This codes for CSAYGGTSGKGKTQYF.

This rearrangement joins TRBV19 to TRBJ1-4, with 7 nucleotides matching TRBD1. The CDR3 consists of 16 residues. V shed 2 bases and J 2 bases; nucleotides not matched to a gene: 5. Germline V CDR1 and CDR2: LNHDA, SQIVND (reference sequence). Here the CDR3 DNA reads TGTGCCAGTAGTATACGGACAGGAGCTACTAATGAAAAACTGTTTTTT. Translation gives CASSIRTGATNEKLFF.

This clonotype was picked up one time. The chain joins TRBV5-1 to TRBJ2-7; 13 bases align to TRBD2. Germline CDR1 and CDR2: SGHRS and YFSETQ. Germline trimming cut 1 base from V and 7 bases from J; bases unmatched to any gene: 5. The CDR3 spans 15 residues. CDR3 in amino acids: CASSLLGTSGMEQYF. CDR3 sequence (DNA): TGCGCCAGCAGCTTGTTAGGGACTAGCGGGATGGAGCAGTACTTC.

This rearrangement joins TRBV4-1 to TRBJ1-2, with D maybe TRBD1 (5 bases). This CDR3 spans 16 amino acids. Deletions cut 4 bases from V and 2 bases from J, with 17 bases between. Germline V CDR1 and CDR2: MGHRA, YSYEKL. CDR3 amino acids: CASSPLVKRDNYGYTF. CDR3 coding DNA: TGCGCCAGCAGCCCCTTAGTTAAGCGGGACAACTATGGCTACACCTTC.

This clonotype was counted a few times. The rearrangement joins TRBV12-3 or TRBV12-4 to TRBJ2-5, with D hard to call. The CDR3 contains 12 residues. Between the trimmed V and J ends, which lost 3 bases and 2 bases, there was a span of 4 bases. CDR3 sequence: CASSFLQETQYF. As DNA, the CDR3 is TGTGCCAGCAGTTTTTTGCAAGAGACCCAGTACTTC.

The chain recombines TRBV20-1 with TRBJ2-1; 11 positions match TRBD2. Germline CDR1 is DFQATT and CDR2 is SNEGSKA (reference sequence). This CDR3 spans 14 amino acids. Losses at the gene ends were 5 bases for V and 4 bases for J; bases not matched to a gene: 4. This CDR3 is CSAATSGAYNEQFF. For the CDR3, the DNA is TGCAGTGCTGCGACTAGCGGGGCGTACAATGAGCAGTTCTTC.

The V and J genes are TRBV20-1 and TRBJ1-3; D gene uncertain. Germline V lookup: CDR1 DFQATT, CDR2 SNEGSKA (reference sequence). V was pared by 5 bases and J by 0 bases, with 14 bases between. This CDR3 is 15 amino acids long. The CDR3 spells CSAPPSGNSGNTIYF. CDR3 DNA sequence: TGCAGTGCTCCCCCTTCGGGAAACTCTGGAAACACCATATATTTT.

The chain employs TRBV7-2 and TRBJ1-2; tentative D call: TRBD1 (6 bases). Trimming pared 5 bases from V and 3 bases from J, leaving 13 bases between. Germline CDR1 is SGHTA and CDR2 is FQGNSA. The CDR3 totals 14 residues. The CDR3 reads CASSPVGGDYGYTF. DNA of the CDR3: TGTGCCAGCAGCCCCGTAGGGGGGGACTATGGCTACACCTTC.

The V and J genes are TRBV3-1 and TRBJ1-5; D not certain. Trimming shortened V by 0 bases and J by 7 bases, and 10 bases separated the two germline ends. CDR1 and CDR2 from the germline V gene are LGHDT and YNNKEL (reference sequence). There are 14 residues in the CDR3. CDR3 bases: TGTGCCAGCAGCCAAGATGCGGCGGGACAGCCCCAGCATTTT. This gives the protein CASSQDAAGQPQHF.

The chain combines TRBV4-2 with TRBJ2-7, with D perhaps assigned TRBD1 or TRBD2 (5 bases each). V lost 4 bases and J 2 bases, leaving 15 bases between the germline ends. This CDR3 region has 15 residues. Germline-derived CDR1 and CDR2 are LGHNA and YNFKEQ. CDR3: CASSRDPSVAYEQYF. The CDR3 nucleotides read TGTGCCAGCAGCCGGGACCCGTCCGTAGCCTACGAGCAGTACTTC.

The chain uses TRBV6-5 and TRBJ2-3, with D possibly TRBD1 on 6 matching bases. The CDR3 sequence is 18 residues long. V lost 0 bases, J lost 5 bases, and 21 bases lay in between. The germline gives CDR1 MNHEY, CDR2 SVGAGI. The CDR3 DNA follows: TGTGCCAGCAGTTACTCGGGTGTCGGGACACCTCAGGGAGATACGCAGTATTTT. Translated: CASSYSGVGTPQGDTQYF.

This chain links TRBV9 with TRBJ2-1, with D perhaps matching TRBD1 (11 bases). The CDR3 is 20 amino acids. Looked up from germline, CDR1 is SGDLS and CDR2 is YYNGEE. The V end lost 0 bases, the J end lost 4 bases, and 26 bases lay between the germline ends. CDR3 region: CASSVGTGGWLAGEYNEQFF. CDR3 DNA: TGTGCCAGCAGCGTAGGGACAGGGGGCTGGCTAGCGGGAGAGTACAATGAGCAGTTCTTC. Full variable domain (outside the CDR3, taken from reference TRBV9 and TRBJ2-1): DSGVTQTPKHLITATGQRVTLRCSPRSGDLSVYWYQQSLDQGLQFLIQYYNGEERAKGNILERFSAQQFPDLHSELNLSSLELGDSALYFCASSVGTGGWLAGEYNEQFFGPGTRLTVL.

The chain recombines TRBV4-2 with TRBJ2-3; D call uncertain. The CDR3 totals 17 residues. Germline assignment: CDR1 LGHNA and CDR2 YNFKEQ. Trimming stripped 0 bases from V and 2 bases from J, with 15 bases between. The CDR3 spells CASSQDGTASITDTQYF. In DNA form, the CDR3 reads TGTGCCAGCAGCCAAGATGGTACAGCATCAATCACAGATACGCAGTATTTT.

The gene calls are TRBV6-5 and TRBJ2-1; the D gene is possibly TRBD1 (8 bases). V was shortened by 4 bases and J by 9 bases, with 16 bases between the two germline ends. This CDR3 has 14 amino acids. Germline V gene sequence: CDR1 MNHEY, CDR2 SVGAGI. The CDR3 loop is CASSSRQGRAEQFF. Written as DNA, the CDR3 is TGTGCCAGCAGTTCTCGACAGGGGAGGGCTGAGCAGTTCTTC.

The rearrangement joins TRBV18 to TRBJ2-7, with 8 positions matching TRBD1. With 3 bases clipped from V and 0 bases from J, the junction kept 4 bases outside the gene matches. The CDR3 is 15 amino acids. Germline V gene data show CDR1 as KGHSH and CDR2 as LQKENI. The CDR3 DNA reads TGTGCCAGCTCACCCAACGGACAGGGCTCCTACGAGCAGTACTTC. As protein: CASSPNGQGSYEQYF.

The V and J genes are TRBV15 and TRBJ2-6; D unclear. This CDR3 contains 16 residues. V was shortened by 5 bases and J by 2 bases, with 13 bases between the two germline ends. CDR1 and CDR2 (germline): LNHNV, YYDKDF (reference sequence). The CDR3: CATSAPLIPGANVLTF. DNA for the CDR3: TGTGCCACCAGCGCACCCTTAATTCCTGGGGCCAACGTCCTGACTTTC.

The chain joins TRBV12-3 or TRBV12-4 to TRBJ2-7, with a possible D match to TRBD1 (6 bases). This CDR3 is built from 13 residues. Trimming removed 8 bases from V and 3 bases from J, with 14 bases in between. CDR3 protein: CASGLTGLYEQYF. The CDR3 coding sequence is TGTGCCAGCGGATTGACAGGACTCTACGAGCAGTACTTC.

This chain joins TRBV7-2 and TRBJ2-7, with 8 bases matching TRBD2. Trimming at V came to 4 bases and at J to 7 bases, leaving 12 bases not matched to a gene. Germline-derived CDR1 and CDR2 are SGHTA and FQGNSA. This CDR3 is 15 amino acids long. Written as DNA, the CDR3 is TGTGCCAGCAGCTCTACTAGCGGATCCCGACAAGAGCAGTACTTC. It codes for CASSSTSGSRQEQYF.

The chain uses TRBV30 and TRBJ2-1; 8 bases agree with TRBD2. Trimming took 7 bases from V and 4 from J; bases not matched to a gene: 6. Germline assignment: CDR1 GTSNPN and CDR2 SVGIG (reference sequence). The CDR3 consists of 13 residues. CDR3: CAYSGGGYNEQFF. The DNA for the CDR3 is TGTGCCTATTCCGGCGGGGGGTACAATGAGCAGTTCTTC.

This clonotype was found once. The gene calls are TRBV5-1 and TRBJ2-3, with TRBD2 identical over 9 bases. This CDR3 is 15 amino acids long. V shed 3 bases and J 2 bases; nucleotides not matched to a gene: 4. Germline V gene data show CDR1 as SGHRS and CDR2 as YFSETQ. The CDR3 bases are TGCGCCAGCAGCTGGAGCGGGGGGAACACAGATACGCAGTATTTT. As protein: CASSWSGGNTDTQYF. Variable domain in full (rest from reference TRBV5-1 and TRBJ2-3): KAGVTQTPRYLIKTRGQQVTLSCSPISGHRSVSWYQQTPGQGLQFLFEYFSETQRNKGNFPGRFSGRQFSNSRSEMNVSTLELGDSALYLCASSWSGGNTDTQYFGPGTRLTVL.

The rearrangement uses TRBV20-1 and TRBJ2-5, with a weak D call TRBD1 (5 bases). Trimming stripped 1 base from V and 4 bases from J, with 7 bases between. The germline V gene has CDR1 DFQATT and CDR2 SNEGSKA (reference sequence). CDR3 length: 12 residues. The CDR3 DNA reads as TGCAGTGCTAGAGTCAGGGCAGAGACCCAGTACTTC. Its protein is CSARVRAETQYF.

The gene calls are TRBV20-1 and TRBJ2-7, with D maybe TRBD1 (5 bases). V lost 7 bases and J lost 0, with 16 bases in between. The CDR3 extends over 14 amino acids. Per the germline V gene, CDR1 is DFQATT and CDR2 is SNEGSKA (reference sequence). The CDR3 protein is CSVLGGRGSYEQYF. For the CDR3, the DNA is TGCAGTGTATTAGGTGGAAGGGGCTCCTACGAGCAGTACTTC.

The rearrangement links TRBV5-1 to TRBJ1-4, with TRBD1 matching over 7 bases. V lost 5 bases, J lost 6 bases, and 4 bases stayed unmatched. Germline V lookup: CDR1 SGHRS, CDR2 YFSETQ. CDR3 length: 13 residues. The CDR3 is CASRITGDEKLFF. CDR3 nucleotides: TGCGCCAGCAGGATAACAGGGGATGAAAAACTGTTTTTT. The variable domain in full, completed from reference TRBV5-1 and TRBJ1-4, reads KAGVTQTPRYLIKTRGQQVTLSCSPISGHRSVSWYQQTPGQGLQFLFEYFSETQRNKGNFPGRFSGRQFSNSRSEMNVSTLELGDSALYLCASRITGDEKLFFGSGTQLSVL.

The chain recombines TRBV27 with TRBJ2-1; TRBD2 matches at 11 bases. With 5 bases clipped from V and 1 base from J, the junction kept 13 bases outside the gene matches. This CDR3 has 19 residues. Germline V gives CDR1 MNHEY, CDR2 SMNVEV (reference sequence). CDR3 bases: TGTGCCAGCAGTCCGAAGAGGGGAGTAGCGGGAGGGTCCTACAATGAGCAGTTCTTC. It yields the protein CASSPKRGVAGGSYNEQFF.

The V and J genes are TRBV2 and TRBJ1-1; D is undetermined. Between the trimmed V and J ends, which lost 0 bases and 4 bases, there was a span of 12 bases. CDR3 length: 15 amino acids. Germline V gives CDR1 SNHLY, CDR2 FYNNEI. CDR3 sequence: CASSEANRPGTEAFF. CDR3 DNA: TGTGCCAGCAGTGAAGCGAACCGGCCCGGCACTGAAGCTTTCTTT.

This clonotype was observed a few times. The V gene is TRBV25-1, the J gene TRBJ2-7, with 7 bases that match TRBD1. V trimming: 6 bases; J trimming: 3 bases; junction bases outside the gene matches: 5. CDR1 is MGHDK, CDR2 SYGVNS, per germline. The CDR3 is 13 amino acids. CDR3 DNA: TGTGCCAGCAGCAGAGGGGGCGGCTACGAGCAGTACTTC. It translates to CASSRGGGYEQYF.

This clonotype was picked up one time. The chain recombines TRBV5-1 with TRBJ1-2; TRBD1 is a possible D gene (5 bases). The CDR3 totals 13 residues. Germline values: CDR1 SGHRS, CDR2 YFSETQ. Trimming cost V 0 bases and J 7 bases, with 10 bases left between them. The DNA for the CDR3 is TGCGCCAGCAGCTTGGAGGGGATCGGTGGCTACACCTTC. This codes for CASSLEGIGGYTF.

The rearrangement joins TRBV24-1 to TRBJ2-3, with D maybe TRBD2 (6 bases). The germline CDR1 and CDR2 sequences are KGHDR and SFDVKD. This CDR3 is 13 amino acids long. V was shortened by 6 bases and J by 4 bases, with 10 bases between the two germline ends. CDR3: CATSFSGSDTQYF. The CDR3 DNA follows: TGTGCCACCAGTTTTAGCGGCTCAGATACGCAGTATTTT.

CDR3 in amino acids: CASSEDRFAQPQHF. The CDR3 DNA reads TGTGCCAGCAGTGAAGACAGATTCGCTCAGCCCCAGCATTTT. The genes are TRBV2 and TRBJ1-5; no firm D call. Trimming left V 1 base short and J 6 bases short, with 10 bases between. The CDR3 spans 14 residues. Per germline, CDR1 SNHLY and CDR2 FYNNEI.

This chain links TRBV4-2 with TRBJ1-6; D gene uncertain. The length of the CDR3 is 13 residues. V was clipped by 1 base and J by 7 bases, with 5 bases between them. CDR1 and CDR2 from the germline V gene are LGHNA and YNFKEQ. The CDR3 coding sequence is TGTGCCAGCAGCCAAGGAGGAAATTCACCCCTCCACTTT. It encodes CASSQGGNSPLHF.